This TCR beta chain was identified during a study of vaccination and CD4 T cells after COVID-19. Findings and caveats of the study: Spike mono-reactivity was found in 304 of 307 vaccine-specific clones from convalescent patients. Convalescent patient numbers were relatively low, with no early post-infection timepoints.

Treatment of the sample: approximately 9-day PBMC culture with coronavirus spike peptide pools or control peptides (ViraFEST assay). After expanding antigen-specific T cells with peptide pools, ViraFEST sequenced their TCRs. The V end lost 5 bases, the J end lost 2 bases, and 10 bases lay between the germline ends. Germline loops: CDR1 SGHTA, CDR2 FQGTGA. The CDR3 has 14 residues. The Oncomine TCR Beta short-read assay was applied to DNA of cultured CD4+ T cells. The template was genomic DNA from cultured CD4+ T cells. TCRdb passed the PCR reads through MiXCR, listing each CDR3 protein once. Counted here are around 25,000 distinct CDR3 sequences, 60% occurring once; the ten biggest clones make up 10% to 15%. This clonotype was found once. Its target is unknown.

The chain links TRBV7-3 to TRBJ2-1, with D possibly TRBD2 on 5 matching bases. The sequencing here drew on CD4+ T cells from blood, cultured in vitro, taken after SARS-CoV-2 vaccination. The receptor was isolated from a human donor who received a COVID-19 vaccine. The CDR3: CASSVSGAYNEQFF. The CDR3 nucleotides are TGTGCCAGCAGCGTAAGCGGAGCCTACAATGAGCAGTTCTTC. The full variable domain, in which reference TRBV7-3 and TRBJ2-1 provide the parts outside the CDR3, is GAGVSQTPSNKVTEKGKYVELRCDPISGHTALYWYRQSLGQGPEFLIYFQGTGAADDSGLPNDRFFAVRPEGSVSTLKIQRTERGDSAVYLCASSVSGAYNEQFFGPGTRLTVL.